Reported below is one T cell receptor beta chain. Its antigen is currently unknown. The data were obtained in a study of T cells after yellow fever vaccination. At the level of the study: SMART-Seq v4 Ultra Low Input prepared the low-cell-number fractions.

The study's findings and limits: A large majority of primary-vaccination clones showed up again after the booster (roughly 95% CD4, roughly 91% CD8).

TCR cDNA was made by 5'RACE template switching, adding a universal primer site and UMIs. TCRdb independently ran MiXCR on the 5' RACE reads; one entry per CDR3 protein. Of about 340,000 distinct CDR3 sequences in the sample, around 13% were seen once. The germline V gene has CDR1 LGHDT and CDR2 YNNKEL (reference sequence). The junction had 8 bases not matched to a gene; V was cut back by 3 bases and J by 2 bases. The CDR3 length is 16 residues. This material consisted of CD4+ T cells sorted from PBMCs, taken 15 days after the yellow fever booster vaccination. The source is a man in his late teens or twenties who received the YFV17D yellow fever vaccine. The chain combines TRBV3-1 with TRBJ2-3; TRBD1 aligns across 7 bases. CDR3 sequence: CASSHRQGMVTDTQYF. The DNA of the CDR3 is TGTGCCAGCAGCCACCGACAGGGAATGGTCACAGATACGCAGTATTTT.